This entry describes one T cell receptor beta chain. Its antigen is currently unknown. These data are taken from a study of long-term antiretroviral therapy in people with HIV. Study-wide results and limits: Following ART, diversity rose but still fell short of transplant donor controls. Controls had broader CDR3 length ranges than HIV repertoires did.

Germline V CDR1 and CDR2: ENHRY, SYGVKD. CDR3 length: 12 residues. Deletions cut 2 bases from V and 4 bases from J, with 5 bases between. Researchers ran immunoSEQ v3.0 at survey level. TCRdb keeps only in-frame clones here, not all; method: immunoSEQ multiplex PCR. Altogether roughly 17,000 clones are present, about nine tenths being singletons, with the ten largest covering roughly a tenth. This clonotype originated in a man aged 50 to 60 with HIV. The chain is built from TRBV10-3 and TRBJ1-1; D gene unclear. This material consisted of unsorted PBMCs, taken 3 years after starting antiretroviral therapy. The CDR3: CAISEKGTEAFF. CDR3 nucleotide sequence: TGTGCCATCAGTGAGAAAGGCACTGAAGCTTTCTTT.